A selection of T cell receptor beta chains follows, all from one sample in a study of monozygotic twins with inflammatory bowel disease. Reprocessing the 5' RACE reads, TCRdb reports a single entry for every CDR3 protein and omits DNA. This listing includes 200,000 to 250,000 distinct CDR3 sequences. The material sequenced was blood. Source of these receptors: a human donor with ulcerative colitis or Crohn's disease, or a healthy co-twin of an affected twin (not recorded which). CDR3s include the opening cysteine and the closing phenylalanine or tryptophan. Each record gives: J gene, V gene, CDR3 protein.

>TRBJ2-2|TRBV18
CASSGSNTGELFF
>TRBJ1-1|TRBV7-3
CASSLRGGGPNTEAFF
>TRBJ1-2|TRBV19
CASSIAGRSDGYTF
>TRBJ1-3|TRBV12-3/TRBV12-4
CASSLQDSGNTIYF
>TRBJ1-4|TRBV6-1
CASSGDISNEKLFF
>TRBJ1-2|TRBV5-1
CASSLAPTGAGGPNYGYTF
>TRBJ2-5|TRBV5-1
CASSFSEGETQYF
>TRBJ2-1|TRBV5-1
CASSLGLAGVNEQFF
>TRBJ1-5|TRBV4-3
CASSQGHGNQPQHF
>TRBJ2-1|TRBV5-1
CASSLAEGLPYNEQFF
>TRBJ2-2|TRBV2
CASSERGTGELFF
>TRBJ2-5|TRBV9
CASSERTGGVETQYF
>TRBJ2-7|TRBV5-1
CASRPRGPTYEQYF
>TRBJ1-3|TRBV20-1
CSVRRTGSISGNTIYF
>TRBJ2-3|TRBV2
CASINRGQSTDTQYF
>TRBJ1-1|TRBV5-1
CASSLGVLTRTEAFF
>TRBJ1-4|TRBV5-1
CASSLGTGVIEKLFF
>TRBJ1-2|TRBV12-3/TRBV12-4
CASSLPGQPGYTF
>TRBJ2-7|TRBV9
CASSVAGGGSYEQYF
>TRBJ2-5|TRBV29-1
CSVVETAYQETQYF
>TRBJ2-1|TRBV6-2/TRBV6-3
CASTLGELAGGTEQFF
>TRBJ1-1|TRBV10-3
CAISKGDGEAFF
>TRBJ2-1|TRBV7-9
CASSLTVLDEQFF
>TRBJ2-5|TRBV12-3/TRBV12-4
CASSFSAGGKETQYF
>TRBJ1-5|TRBV2
CASSGQGPSQPQHF
>TRBJ2-5|TRBV7-2
CASSMTREETQYF
>TRBJ1-5|TRBV19
CASEDRVFGNQPQHF
>TRBJ2-3|TRBV19
CASSNQRVYTDTQYF
>TRBJ2-7|TRBV28
CATQGGDNYIYEQYF
>TRBJ2-5|TRBV7-9
CASSLAPASDQETQYF
>TRBJ1-1|TRBV5-1
CASSLSPRGQGTEAFF
>TRBJ2-2|TRBV27
CASSALGLAGAGELFF
>TRBJ2-5|TRBV24-1
CATSARPGQREETQYF